The 29 T cell receptor beta chains below come from one sample, sequenced in a study of blood T cell repertoires in COVID-19. Libraries were prepared by immunoSEQ multiplex PCR; TCRdb keeps only in-frame clonotypes and omits some of them. The sample records 95,000 to 150,000 clones, about four fifths being singletons. The sample was peripheral blood. The receptors derive from a man aged 30-40 years with COVID-19, enrolled during active disease.

This clone appeared a few times. An end of the junction does not agree with germline; a read error may underlie this. The chain joins TRBV7-3 to TRBJ2-7; 7 nucleotides align to TRBD2. The CDR3 length is 15 residues. Germline CDR1 is SGHTA and CDR2 is FQGTGA. CDR3 DNA: TGTGCCAGCAGTTTAAGGGCGGGGGACTCCTACGAGCAGTACTTC. As protein: CASSLRAGDSYEQYF. The full variable domain, its missing parts supplied by reference TRBV7-3 and TRBJ2-7, is GAGVSQTPSNKVTEKGKYVELRCDPISGHTALYWYRQSLGQGPEFLIYFQGTGAADDSGLPNDRFFAVRPEGSVSTLKIQRTERGDSAVYLCASSLRAGDSYEQYFGPGTRLTVT.

The genes are TRBV5-1 and TRBJ2-4, with D possibly being TRBD1 (6 bases). Germline loops: CDR1 SGHRS, CDR2 YFSETQ. Trimming pared 4 bases from V and 6 bases from J, leaving 14 bases between. The CDR3 runs to 14 residues. The CDR3 nucleotides read TGCGCCAGCAGCAGCACAAAAGGGGGAAACATTCAGTACTTC. Amino acid sequence: CASSSTKGGNIQYF.

This sequence joins TRBV6-2 or TRBV6-3 and TRBJ1-2; 9 nucleotides agree with TRBD1. This CDR3 comprises 16 residues. Germline CDR1 and CDR2: MNHEY and SVGEGT. Unmatched junction bases numbered 10, after V lost 4 bases and J lost 4 bases. The CDR3 sequence is CASSSDGQGFVYGYTF. CDR3 nucleotides: TGTGCCAGCAGTTCCGACGGACAGGGGTTTGTCTATGGCTACACCTTC.

The V and J genes are TRBV9 and TRBJ1-2; D may be TRBD1 (6 bases). This CDR3 has 16 amino acids. Germline V gene lookup returns CDR1 SGDLS and CDR2 YYNGEE. V lost 2 bases and J 0 bases, leaving 14 bases between the germline ends. CDR3 nucleotides: TGTGCCAGCAGCGTCGGCGGGGGGGCCCCTAACTATGGCTACACCTTC. Its translation: CASSVGGGAPNYGYTF.

The chain recombines TRBV6-5 with TRBJ2-5; 8 positions agree with TRBD2. Germline trimming cut 4 bases from V and 5 bases from J; bases unmatched to any gene: 9. The length of the CDR3 is 15 residues. CDR1 and CDR2 from the germline V gene are MNHEY and SVGAGI. Written as DNA, the CDR3 is TGTGCCAGCAGTTCCGGGGGGAGACTAGCGGAGACCCAGTACTTC. This translates into CASSSGGRLAETQYF.

This clone appeared a few times. The chain uses TRBV2 and TRBJ2-2; TRBD2 aligns across 10 bases. The CDR3 is 15 amino acids. V dropped 8 bases and J dropped 2; count of bases not matched to a gene: 5. Germline V gene sequence: CDR1 SNHLY, CDR2 FYNNEI. CDR3 bases: TGTGCCAGCTGGCTAGCGGGAGTTAACACCGGGGAGCTGTTTTTT. Its translation: CASWLAGVNTGELFF.

This clone has a handful of counts. This chain links TRBV5-4 with TRBJ2-5; 9 bases match TRBD1. Trimming removed 7 bases from V and 5 bases from J; junction bases left unmatched: 6. CDR3 length equals 13 residues. CDR1 and CDR2 from the germline V gene are SGHNT and YYREEE (reference sequence). CDR3 amino acids: CASGDRVKETQYF. The DNA of the CDR3 is TGTGCCAGCGGGGACAGGGTAAAGGAGACCCAGTACTTC.

V is TRBV5-5 and J is TRBJ2-7; tentative D call: TRBD1 (5 bases). CDR3 length: 15 amino acids. Germline CDR1 reads SGHKS; CDR2 reads YYEKEE (reference sequence). The ends were cut back, 1 base at V and 2 bases at J, with 13 bases in the middle. For the CDR3, the DNA is TGTGCCAGCAGCTTGTGGACATTAGCCGCCTACGAGCAGTACTTC. Translation gives CASSLWTLAAYEQYF. Looking up the rest from reference TRBV5-5 and TRBJ2-7 gives the full variable domain: DAGVTQSPTHLIKTRGQQVTLRCSPISGHKSVSWYQQVLGQGPQFIFQYYEKEERGRGNFPDRFSARQFPNYSSELNVNALLLGDSALYLCASSLWTLAAYEQYFGPGTRLTVT.

This clone turned up a few times. The DNA of the CDR3 is TGCGCCAGCAGTTGGGGACAGGGCGGACAGCCCCAGCATTTT. It specifies CASSWGQGGQPQHF. The rearrangement links TRBV5-1 to TRBJ1-5, with TRBD1 matching 9 bases. After removal of 5 bases from V and 7 bases from J, the junction contained 7 bases not matched to a gene. The CDR3 spans 14 residues. Germline V CDR1 and CDR2: SGHRS, YFSETQ.

The rearrangement uses TRBV12-3 or TRBV12-4 and TRBJ2-3; 8 bases line up with TRBD2. The CDR3 has 13 residues. With V trimmed by 7 bases and J by 0 bases, 0 bases remained unmatched. The CDR3 DNA reads as TGTGCCAGCATAGCGGGGAGCACAGATACGCAGTATTTT. Protein sequence: CASIAGSTDTQYF.

The genes are TRBV28 and TRBJ2-3, with a tentative D call TRBD1 (5 bases). Germline values: CDR1 MDHEN, CDR2 SYDVKM. The CDR3 is made up of 16 amino acids. With 7 bases removed from V and 2 bases from J, the gap between germline ends came to 19 bases. The CDR3 nucleotides are TGTGCCAGCACCAAAGGGGCCTCGCTACTCACAGATACGCAGTATTTT. Its translation is CASTKGASLLTDTQYF.

The genes are TRBV3-1 (or the pseudogene TRBV3-2) and TRBJ1-6; 7 bases are a match to TRBD1. V shed 5 bases and J 7 bases; nucleotides not matched to a gene: 8. Looked up from germline, CDR1 is LGHDT and CDR2 is YNNKEL (reference sequence). CDR3 length: 15 amino acids. The DNA of the CDR3 is TGTGCCAGCAGCGGAGGACAGGCGGGAAATTCACCCCTCCACTTT. It translates to CASSGGQAGNSPLHF.

The chain couples TRBV28 to TRBJ1-2; TRBD1 might be the D (5 bases). This CDR3 region has 10 residues. Trimming took off 6 bases at V and 7 bases at J, with 6 bases between the two ends. Germline CDR1 and CDR2: MDHEN and SYDVKM. In DNA form, the CDR3 reads TGTGCCAGCAGCAGGGTTGGCTACACCTTC. Amino acids: CASSRVGYTF.

This clone was counted once. V usage is TRBV9 and J usage is TRBJ1-3, with TRBD1 identical over 12 bases. CDR1 and CDR2 (germline): SGDLS, YYNGEE. V shed 0 bases and J 6 bases; nucleotides not matched to a gene: 4. This CDR3 is 16 amino acids long. The CDR3 here is CASSVEGQGAENTIYF. The CDR3 region has the DNA TGTGCCAGCAGCGTAGAGGGACAGGGGGCGGAAAACACCATATATTTT.

V usage is TRBV28 and J usage is TRBJ1-1; D is undetermined. CDR3 length equals 13 residues. Trimming cost V 6 bases and J 6 bases, with 14 bases left between them. Germline assignment: CDR1 MDHEN and CDR2 SYDVKM. CDR3 nucleotides: TGTGCCAGCAGCCGAAATCCCTACGCTGAAGCTTTCTTT. It specifies CASSRNPYAEAFF.

This clone was counted a single time. The J gene is TRBJ2-7, the V gene TRBV19; 10 bases fit TRBD1. Per germline, CDR1 LNHDA and CDR2 SQIVND (reference sequence). The CDR3 has 19 amino acids. Germline trimming cut 3 bases from V and 3 bases from J; bases unmatched to any gene: 17. The CDR3 coding sequence is TGTGCCAGTAGTATTAATAGGGGGGCCCCCGGGACAGGGGTCTACGAGCAGTACTTC. It is translated as CASSINRGAPGTGVYEQYF.

This clone was observed once. V and J are TRBV7-9 and TRBJ2-5, with 7 nucleotides matching TRBD1. The length of the CDR3 is 15 residues. Per germline, CDR1 SEHNR and CDR2 FQNEAQ (reference sequence). V shed 6 bases and J 5 bases; nucleotides not matched to a gene: 12. The CDR3 loop reads CASSYLNRGYETQYF. The CDR3 region has the DNA TGTGCCAGCAGTTACCTCAACAGGGGTTACGAGACCCAGTACTTC.

J is TRBJ1-2 and V is TRBV7-9; TRBD1 aligns across 8 bases. This CDR3 has 13 amino acids. CDR1 and CDR2 (germline): SEHNR, FQNEAQ (reference sequence). V lost 8 bases and J lost 7; bases outside the gene matches: 9. The CDR3 spells CASSYQGASGYTF. In DNA form, the CDR3 reads TGTGCCAGCTCCTACCAGGGGGCGTCTGGCTACACCTTC.

This chain connects TRBV10-2 to TRBJ1-4, with D unresolved. Germline lookup yields CDR1 WSHSY and CDR2 SAAADI. The ends were cut back, 8 bases at V and 4 bases at J, with 17 bases in the middle. CDR3 length: 15 residues. CDR3: CASRNSGARNEKLFF. The CDR3 nucleotides are TGCGCCAGCCGTAACTCAGGCGCCCGTAATGAAAAACTGTTTTTT.

This clone occurred a few times. The chain links TRBV25-1 to TRBJ2-5, with TRBD1 matching 7 bases. Looked up from germline, CDR1 is MGHDK and CDR2 is SYGVNS. The CDR3 consists of 14 residues. Trimming took 4 bases from V and 4 from J; bases not matched to a gene: 6. This CDR3 is CASSGGQLGETQYF. CDR3 nucleotide sequence: TGTGCCAGCAGTGGGGGACAGTTGGGAGAGACCCAGTACTTC.

The table lists this clone with many counts. The genes are TRBV5-1 and TRBJ1-5; 9 nucleotides align to TRBD1. J was trimmed by 5 bases and V by 0 bases; bases with no gene match: 0. In germline, CDR1 is SGHRS, CDR2 YFSETQ. The CDR3 loop spans 14 amino acids. CDR3 in DNA: TGCGCCAGCAGCTTGGGGACAGGGGATCAGCCCCAGCATTTT. The encoded protein is CASSLGTGDQPQHF. Complete variable domain (other parts from reference TRBV5-1 and TRBJ1-5): KAGVTQTPRYLIKTRGQQVTLSCSPISGHRSVSWYQQTPGQGLQFLFEYFSETQRNKGNFPGRFSGRQFSNSRSEMNVSTLELGDSALYLCASSLGTGDQPQHFGDGTRLSIL.

V gene TRBV4-1 combines with J gene TRBJ2-7; D not resolved. Trimming cost V 3 bases and J 2 bases, with 11 bases left between them. Germline CDR1 reads MGHRA; CDR2 reads YSYEKL. The CDR3 length is 14 residues. CDR3 in DNA: TGCGCCAGCAGCCACACAAGACATCCCTACGAGCAGTACTTC. Its protein product is CASSHTRHPYEQYF.

This chain connects TRBV28 to TRBJ2-3; a possible D gene is TRBD1 (5 bases). CDR1 MDHEN and CDR2 SYDVKM come from the germline V gene. The CDR3 totals 14 residues. Trimming cost V 3 bases and J 0 bases, with 7 bases left between them. CDR3 sequence: CASSFDSSTDTQYF. The CDR3, as DNA: TGTGCCAGCAGTTTCGACAGTAGCACAGATACGCAGTATTTT.

The V call is TRBV11-3, the J call TRBJ2-1; TRBD2 matches 7 bases. V lost 1 base, J lost 8 bases, and 14 bases stayed unmatched. CDR1 is SGHNT and CDR2 is YENEEA in the germline V gene. This CDR3 comprises 17 residues. CDR3 coding DNA: TGTGCCAGCAGCTTAGGGGGAGTGGGCGGGAGAAGGGATGAGCAGTTCTTC. This gives the protein CASSLGGVGGRRDEQFF.

The V and J genes are TRBV5-6 and TRBJ2-7; 11 bases align to TRBD2. The germline gives CDR1 SGHDT, CDR2 YYEEEE. This CDR3 has 14 amino acids. The V segment lost 4 bases and the J segment 1 base; nucleotides outside the gene matches: 1. In DNA, the CDR3 is TGTGCCAGCAGCGTAGCGGGGGGGTCCTACGAGCAGTACTTC. This gives the protein CASSVAGGSYEQYF.

This chain links TRBV11-3 with TRBJ1-2; D gene ambiguous. V lost 1 base, J lost 0 bases, and 12 bases lay in between. CDR1 is SGHNT and CDR2 is YENEEA in the germline V gene. The CDR3 is 16 amino acids. CDR3: CASSLGLVIANYGYTF. CDR3 in DNA: TGTGCCAGCAGCTTAGGTCTGGTAATAGCTAACTATGGCTACACCTTC.

The genes are TRBV7-2 and TRBJ2-2; 7 bases are a match to TRBD1. Unmatched junction bases numbered 8, after V lost 4 bases and J lost 0 bases. CDR3 length: 17 residues. Germline CDR1 SGHTA, CDR2 FQGNSA. CDR3 nucleotide sequence: TGTGCCAGCAGCTCCGATACCGGGACAGCGAACACCGGGGAGCTGTTTTTT. Translated, it gives CASSSDTGTANTGELFF.

This rearrangement joins TRBV7-6 to TRBJ2-7, with TRBD1 identical over 11 bases. Trimming cost V 1 base and J 0 bases; bases outside gene matches: 8. CDR1 and CDR2 from the germline V gene are SGHVS and FNYEAQ. The CDR3 spans 18 residues. The DNA of the CDR3 is TGTGCCAGCAGCTTAGTTGGGACAGGGGGTTCTAGCTCCTACGAGCAGTACTTC. It specifies CASSLVGTGGSSSYEQYF.

The rearrangement uses TRBV11-3 and TRBJ2-2; tentative D call: TRBD2 (6 bases). Trimming took off 7 bases at V and 2 bases at J, with 17 bases between the two ends. The CDR3 is 16 residues long. The V gene's germline CDR1 is SGHNT and CDR2 YENEEA. The CDR3 DNA follows: TGTGCCAGCACCTGGGGTGGCGGGGCAAACACCGGGGAGCTGTTTTTT. Protein sequence: CASTWGGGANTGELFF.